This is a list of T cell receptor beta chains from one sample in a study of cytomegalovirus exposure and HLA in healthy donors. Generated by immunoSEQ multiplex PCR, the TCRdb table keeps only in-frame clones and is missing some. The sample includes some 170,000 clones, roughly nine tenths of them seen just once. Sequencing was carried out using PBMCs. All receptors derive from a woman between 18 and 29 years old in good health and CMV-seropositive. The CDR3 runs from the conserved cysteine through the conserved F or W. The D gene is left open where the match is weak. The size entry is marked missing in some rows and otherwise reads once, few, many or a size class.

- | TRBJ2-1 | TRBV4-3 | - | CASSHGLRRSYNEQFF | TGCGCCAGCAGCCACGGGTTACGGCGCTCCTACAATGAGCAGTTCTTC
- | TRBJ2-3 | TRBV5-1 | - | CASKAGLRTDTQYF | TGCGCCAGCAAGGCGGGACTCCGCACAGATACGCAGTATTTT
- | TRBJ2-7 | TRBV4-1 | - | CASSHLDSYEQYF | TGCGCCAGCAGCCACCTGGACAGCTACGAGCAGTACTTC
- | TRBJ1-4 | TRBV6-1 | TRBD1 | CASSEARGTGGEKLFF | TGTGCCAGCAGTGAAGCTCGGGGGACAGGGGGTGAAAAACTGTTTTTT
- | TRBJ2-5 | TRBV5-1 | - | CASSLQGDGMETQYF | TGCGCCAGCAGCTTACAGGGTGACGGTATGGAGACCCAGTACTTC
- | TRBJ2-7 | TRBV10-1 | - | CASSSGTLIYEQYF | TGCGCCAGCAGTAGCGGTACTCTTATCTACGAGCAGTACTTC
- | TRBJ2-1 | TRBV6-4 | - | CASSESVAQSYNEQFF | TGTGCCAGCAGTGAGAGCGTTGCCCAATCCTACAATGAGCAGTTCTTC
- | TRBJ2-5 | TRBV5-8 | TRBD1 | CASSQGQGVWKETQYF | TGTGCCAGCAGCCAAGGACAGGGGGTTTGGAAAGAGACCCAGTACTTC
- | TRBJ2-3 | TRBV27 | TRBD2 | CASSSPRGSGVNTQYF | TGTGCCAGCAGTTCTCCCCGGGGTAGCGGGGTAAATACGCAGTATTTT
- | TRBJ2-1 | TRBV15 | TRBD2 | CATSELVSGSFDEQFF | TGTGCCACCAGCGAACTAGTGAGCGGGAGTTTCGATGAGCAGTTCTTC
few | TRBJ2-1 | TRBV7-3 | TRBD2 | CASSTGLAGIGEQFF | TGTGCCAGCAGCACGGGACTAGCGGGAATCGGTGAGCAGTTCTTC
- | TRBJ2-7 | TRBV5-4 | TRBD2 | CASSPGLAGGNSYEQYF | TGTGCCAGCAGCCCTGGACTAGCGGGAGGGAACTCCTACGAGCAGTACTTC
- | TRBJ2-5 | TRBV5-4 | TRBD2 | CASSLPGLAGEVLRTQYF | TGTGCCAGCAGCTTACCCGGACTAGCGGGAGAAGTTTTACGGACCCAGTACTTC
- | TRBJ2-7 | TRBV25-1 | TRBD2 | CASSESWGRAYEQYF | TGTGCCAGCAGTGAATCTTGGGGGAGGGCCTACGAGCAGTACTTC
once | TRBJ2-1 | TRBV7-3 | TRBD2 | CASSLEGTRDRNEQFF | TGTGCCAGCAGCCTAGAAGGGACTAGGGACCGCAATGAGCAGTTCTTC
- | TRBJ1-5 | TRBV6-1 | TRBD1 | CASSGQGGQPQHF | TGTGCCAGCAGTGGACAGGGAGGACAGCCCCAGCATTTT
- | TRBJ2-3 | TRBV6-6 | TRBD2 | CASTRLAGETDTQYF | TGTGCCAGCACCCGACTAGCGGGAGAGACAGATACGCAGTATTTT
- | TRBJ1-4 | TRBV15 | - | CATSRVTVDNEKLFF | TGTGCCACCAGCAGAGTGACAGTGGATAATGAAAAACTGTTTTTT
- | TRBJ1-5 | TRBV7-9 | TRBD1 | CASNEQGGQPQHF | TGTGCCAGCAACGAGCAAGGGGGCCAGCCCCAGCATTTT
- | TRBJ1-2 | TRBV6-1 | - | CASSGDSSARYGYTF | TGTGCCAGCAGTGGCGACAGTTCGGCGCGCTATGGCTACACCTTC
once | TRBJ1-5 | TRBV7-2 | - | CASSLESSNRPQHF | TGTGCCAGCAGCTTAGAGAGTTCGAACCGCCCGCAGCATTTT
- | TRBJ1-1 | TRBV29-1 | - | CSVHYTEAFF | TGCAGCGTTCACTACACTGAAGCTTTCTTT
- | TRBJ2-2 | TRBV27 | - | CASSLAGLTTGELFF | TGTGCCAGCAGTTTAGCGGGACTTACCACCGGGGAGCTGTTTTTT
once | TRBJ1-5 | TRBV5-1 | - | CASSLEPISSNQPQHF | TGCGCCAGCAGCTTGGAGCCCATTAGTAGCAATCAGCCCCAGCATTTT
- | TRBJ2-5 | TRBV4-1 | TRBD2 | CASSQVGLAEETQYF | TGCGCCAGCAGCCAAGTAGGGCTAGCGGAAGAGACCCAGTACTTC
- | TRBJ1-1 | TRBV9 | - | CASSTLGQNTEAFF | TGTGCCAGCAGCACCCTGGGACAGAACACTGAAGCTTTCTTT
- | TRBJ2-7 | TRBV27 | - | CASSLSGEQYF | TGTGCCAGCAGTCTCTCGGGCGAGCAGTACTTC
- | TRBJ2-3 | TRBV10-3 | TRBD1 | CATVAGGAADTQYF | TGTGCCACCGTAGCAGGGGGCGCCGCAGATACGCAGTATTTT
- | TRBJ2-3 | TRBV6-4 | TRBD2 | CASSEGLASTDTQYF | TGTGCCAGCAGTGAGGGACTAGCGAGCACAGATACGCAGTATTTT
- | TRBJ2-1 | TRBV6-8 | TRBD2 | CASSVLAGYNEQFF | TGTGCCAGCAGTGTGCTAGCGGGTTACAATGAGCAGTTCTTC
- | TRBJ1-3 | TRBV6-5 | TRBD1 | CASRDRGSGNTIYF | TGTGCCAGCAGGGACAGGGGCTCTGGAAACACCATATATTTT
- | TRBJ1-1 | TRBV18 | TRBD1 | CASSRGGTGSTEAFF | TGTGCCAGCTCGCGAGGGGGGACAGGGAGCACTGAAGCTTTCTTT
- | TRBJ2-5 | TRBV19 | TRBD1 | CASRRTGEVETQYF | TGTGCCAGTAGACGGACAGGGGAGGTAGAGACCCAGTACTTC
- | TRBJ2-2 | TRBV2 | TRBD1 | CASSLQGRGTGELFF | TGTGCCAGCAGTTTACAGGGGCGAGGCACCGGGGAGCTGTTTTTT
- | TRBJ2-7 | TRBV7-2 | - | CASSLGGTFSYEQYF | TGTGCCAGCAGCTTAGGCGGGACGTTCTCCTACGAGCAGTACTTC